The 7 T cell receptor beta chains listed next were all sequenced from one sample in a study of Graves' ophthalmopathy and Graves' hyperthyroidism. As the template, RNA transcripts were used to amplify TCR beta CDR3 regions. Second-round multiplex PCR came after first-round RT-PCR with HTBI primers. MiXCR, applied by TCRdb to the multiplex PCR reads, yields one record per CDR3 protein. This sample has 360,000 or so distinct CDR3 sequences, with about 16% found just once. The sample comprised peripheral blood. These receptors were obtained from a woman aged 18-29 years with Graves' ophthalmopathy.

The chain uses TRBV13 and TRBJ2-7, with D hard to call. Trimming stripped 5 bases from V and 6 bases from J, with 8 bases between. Germline-derived CDR1 and CDR2 are PRHDT and FYEKMQ (reference sequence). The CDR3 contains 11 residues. As DNA, the CDR3 is TGTGCCAGCAGCCCACGGCTCGAGCAGTACTTC. Its protein is CASSPRLEQYF. The variable domain in full, with the rest retrieved from reference TRBV13 and TRBJ2-7, is AAGVIQSPRHLIKEKRETATLKCYPIPRHDTVYWYQQGPGQDPQFLISFYEKMQSDKGSIPDRFSAQQFSDYHSELNMSSLELGDSALYFCASSPRLEQYFGPGTRLTVT.

This clonotype was found many times. The chain combines TRBV6-5 with TRBJ1-1, with 7 bases fitting TRBD1. The germline gives CDR1 MNHEY, CDR2 SVGAGI. This CDR3 contains 15 residues. The J segment lost 1 base and the V segment lost 2 bases, leaving 4 bases of the junction unmatched. DNA of the CDR3: TGTGCCAGCAGTTACCAAGGGACAGCGAACACTGAAGCTTTCTTT. It is translated as CASSYQGTANTEAFF.

This clonotype has just one count. The V gene is TRBV6-2 or TRBV6-3, the J gene TRBJ2-7, with 12 bases fitting TRBD2. Germline values: CDR1 MNHEY, CDR2 SVGEGT. J lost 7 bases, V lost 7 bases, and 8 bases had no gene match. This CDR3 is built from 14 residues. The CDR3 nucleotides are TGTGCCAGCATGAACCTAGCGGGAGGGGTGGAGCAGTACTTC. This translates into CASMNLAGGVEQYF.

This clonotype has a count of ten or more. This rearrangement joins TRBV6-2 or TRBV6-3 to TRBJ2-4; a possible D gene is TRBD1 (6 bases). Trimming removed 4 bases at V and 8 bases at J, with 15 bases between. Germline values: CDR1 MNHEY, CDR2 SVGEGT. The length of the CDR3 is 14 residues. The CDR3 DNA reads as TGTGCCAGCAGTTTTCGTAGCGAGGGGGACATTCAGTACTTC. It codes for CASSFRSEGDIQYF.

This chain connects TRBV12-3 or TRBV12-4 to TRBJ1-5; D gene ambiguous. With 7 bases removed from V and 6 bases from J, the gap between germline ends came to 13 bases. This CDR3 is 13 amino acids long. The CDR3 nucleotides are TGTGCCAGCACCACAGATGGACCTCAGCCCCAGCATTTT. Translation: CASTTDGPQPQHF.

This clonotype was seen repeatedly, ten times or more. This CDR3 reads CASSVFQGGLHTGELFF. In DNA, the CDR3 is TGTGCCAGCAGTGTTTTTCAGGGGGGTCTTCACACCGGGGAGCTGTTTTTT. The chain has TRBV2 and TRBJ2-2, with a weak D call TRBD1 (7 bases). The CDR3 runs to 17 residues. Deletions cut 4 bases from V and 3 bases from J, with 18 bases between. Per germline, CDR1 SNHLY and CDR2 FYNNEI.

This rearrangement joins TRBV7-8 to TRBJ2-7, with TRBD1 identical over 8 bases. J gave up 4 bases and V 1 base, and 9 bases lay outside the gene matches. The CDR3 is 16 residues long. Germline CDR1 and CDR2: SGHVS and FQNEAQ. The CDR3 region is CASSLEPGQVGYEQYF. CDR3 nucleotides: TGTGCCAGCAGCTTAGAACCGGGACAGGTCGGTTACGAGCAGTACTTC.